In its sample, the clone carrying this T cell receptor beta chain was seen once. The sample belongs to a study of blood T cell repertoires in COVID-19. The wider study: COVID-19 samples from acute and convalescent phases originated in the United States, Italy and Spain. In each case, the material was cDNA or gDNA derived from T cells, B-cell-depleted T cells, or PBMCs.

The authors' processing: Counts of nucleated cells, estimated from reference gene primer amplification, were obtained. The assay was immunoSEQ multiplex PCR, and TCRdb's table has in-frame clones only and misses some. The DNA was the basis for D and trimming; V, J and clone size are from that table. The profile covers around 100,000 clones, with around nine tenths appearing a single time and around 4.5% taken by the ten largest. The V gene lost 0 bases and the J gene lost 6 bases, with 4 bases spanning the gap. Germline values: CDR1 SGHRS, CDR2 YFSETQ. The CDR3 consists of 12 residues. V and J are TRBV5-1 and TRBJ1-5; D not certain. The sequence was obtained from a man aged 35 to 55 with acute or convalescent COVID-19. The sequenced material came from peripheral blood. The CDR3 here is CASSLDGQPQHF. The CDR3 DNA reads as TGCGCCAGCAGCTTGGACGGTCAGCCCCAGCATTTT.